Below, 29 T cell receptor beta chains from the same sample are listed, as sequenced in a study of T-cell reconstitution after alpha-beta-depleted transplantation in children. As it was prepared, the TCRbeta library received unique molecular identifiers. TCRdb itself ran the PCR reads through MiXCR, one entry per CDR3 protein. The sample contains 780,000 or so distinct CDR3 sequences, about 16% of which appear only once. The sample consisted of PBMCs, mostly from graft donor cells, taken 360 days after TCRalphabeta/CD19-depleted stem cell transplant. The receptors come from a male patient younger than 18 who had a stem cell transplant for acute lymphoblastic leukemia, so the T cells may come from the graft donor.

The chain has TRBV18 and TRBJ2-1, with 8 positions matching TRBD1. Germline V CDR1 and CDR2: KGHSH, LQKENI. This CDR3 comprises 14 residues. J lost 7 bases, V lost 5 bases, and 7 bases had no gene match. CDR3 loop: CASSWTGFGNEQFF. The CDR3 DNA reads as TGTGCCAGCTCATGGACAGGGTTCGGGAATGAGCAGTTCTTC. The full variable domain, rest sourced from reference TRBV18 and TRBJ2-1, is NAGVMQNPRHLVRRRGQEARLRCSPMKGHSHVYWYRQLPEEGLKFMVYLQKENIIDESGMPKERFSAEFPKEGPSILRIQQVVRGDSAAYFCASSWTGFGNEQFFGPGTRLTVL.

Concerning this clonotype itself: A read error is possible here, since a much larger clone lies one base away. This sequence joins TRBV12-3 or TRBV12-4 and TRBJ2-7; TRBD2 is a possible D gene (6 bases). TRBJ2-1 explains the end of the DNA better; the J call may be wrong. The CDR3 is 15 residues long. DNA for the CDR3: TGTGCCAGCAGTCCCCCGGGGAGTAGCGGCTACGAGCAGTTCTTC. Its protein is CASSPPGSSGYEQFF.

This clonotype was counted a few times. The rearrangement links TRBV20-1 to TRBJ2-2; 10 nucleotides line up with TRBD1. From germline, CDR1 is DFQATT and CDR2 SNEGSKA (reference sequence). The junction had 1 base not matched to a gene; V was cut back by 7 bases and J by 5 bases. The CDR3 has 12 amino acids. CDR3 nucleotides: TGCAGTGTGGACAGGGGGACCGGGGAGCTGTTTTTT. Encoded protein: CSVDRGTGELFF.

This clonotype was observed a handful of times. The V gene is TRBV5-5, the J gene TRBJ2-3, with TRBD1 matching over 9 bases. The CDR3 spans 15 residues. Per the germline V gene, CDR1 is SGHKS and CDR2 is YYEKEE (reference sequence). After removal of 4 bases from V and 4 bases from J, the junction contained 7 bases not matched to a gene. DNA for the CDR3: TGTGCCAGCAGCAGCCGGGACAGGGCCGCAGATACGCAGTATTTT. It is translated as CASSSRDRAADTQYF.

This clonotype was seen only a few times. The chain combines TRBV7-3 with TRBJ2-1; no definite D call. The CDR3 is 12 amino acids. CDR1 is SGHTA, CDR2 FQGTGA, per germline. The ends were cut back, 1 base at V and 6 bases at J, with 4 bases in the middle. CDR3 DNA: TGTGCCAGCAGCTTAATTTCCAATGAGCAGTTCTTC. Protein: CASSLISNEQFF.

This clonotype was counted a few times. The chain links TRBV7-9 to TRBJ2-2, with TRBD1 identical over 8 bases. V shed 7 bases, J shed 9 bases, and the junction held 13 bases outside the gene matches. The germline V gene encodes CDR1 SEHNR and CDR2 FQNEAQ (reference sequence). The CDR3 runs 15 residues. CDR3 in DNA: TGTGCCAGCATCCTACAGGGGGAAGTGGGCCGGGAGCTGTTTTTT. Translation gives CASILQGEVGRELFF. Full variable domain (missing parts from reference TRBV7-9 and TRBJ2-2): DTGVSQNPRHKITKRGQNVTFRCDPISEHNRLYWYRQTLGQGPEFLTYFQNEAQLEKSRLLSDRFSAERPKGSFSTLEIQRTEQGDSAMYLCASILQGEVGRELFFGEGSRLTVL.

This sequence joins TRBV4-1 and TRBJ2-2, with 13 positions matching TRBD2. V lost 4 bases, J lost 3 bases, and 5 bases stayed unmatched. CDR1 MGHRA and CDR2 YSYEKL come from the germline V gene. CDR3 size: 17 residues. The CDR3 region is CASSPGLAGLHTGELFF. CDR3 coding DNA: TGCGCCAGCAGCCCGGGACTAGCGGGATTACACACCGGGGAGCTGTTTTTT.

The chain couples TRBV5-6 to TRBJ2-5; TRBD1 matches at 7 bases. The germline V gene has CDR1 SGHDT and CDR2 YYEEEE. The CDR3 runs 15 residues. Trimming removed 4 bases from V and 7 bases from J; junction bases left unmatched: 13. For the CDR3, the DNA is TGTGCCAGCAGCCTGGGACAGACTCGTTTGTGGACCCAGTACTTC. Residues: CASSLGQTRLWTQYF.

V is TRBV7-3 and J is TRBJ2-1; D unclear. The CDR3 is 18 residues long. V shed 2 bases and J shed 3 bases, with 20 bases lying between them. Germline V gives CDR1 SGHTA, CDR2 FQGTGA. Here the CDR3 DNA reads TGTGCCAGCAGCTTAGGGCTTATCGGCGGAAACCACTACAATGAGCAGTTCTTC. Its translation: CASSLGLIGGNHYNEQFF. Variable domain in full (rest from reference TRBV7-3 and TRBJ2-1): GAGVSQTPSNKVTEKGKYVELRCDPISGHTALYWYRQSLGQGPEFLIYFQGTGAADDSGLPNDRFFAVRPEGSVSTLKIQRTERGDSAVYLCASSLGLIGGNHYNEQFFGPGTRLTVL.

This clonotype was picked up a small number of times. V and J are TRBV11-2 and TRBJ2-5, with a weak D call TRBD1 (5 bases). The CDR3 covers 15 residues. V was cut by 1 base and J by 1 base, with 10 bases left in between. Germline assignment: CDR1 SGHAT and CDR2 FQNNGV. This CDR3 reads CASSLGYRFQETQYF. The CDR3, as DNA: TGTGCCAGCAGCTTAGGATACAGGTTCCAAGAGACCCAGTACTTC.

This clonotype was picked up a small number of times. V and J are TRBV29-1 and TRBJ2-7; D is undetermined. Germline lookup yields CDR1 SQVTM and CDR2 ANQGSEA. The V and J ends lost 6 bases and 3 bases respectively, with 21 bases between them. The CDR3 is made up of 15 amino acids. CDR3 protein: CSVERRARKGYEQYF. CDR3 DNA sequence: TGCAGCGTGGAGCGTAGGGCCCGAAAGGGCTACGAGCAGTACTTC.

V usage is TRBV5-1 and J usage is TRBJ2-5; 7 bases map to TRBD1. This CDR3 has 16 amino acids. The junction had 8 bases not matched to a gene; V was cut back by 0 bases and J by 3 bases. Germline CDR1 is SGHRS and CDR2 is YFSETQ. CDR3 DNA sequence: TGCGCCAGCAGCTTGGGCGACAGGGATTTGGAAGAGACCCAGTACTTC. Translating it yields CASSLGDRDLEETQYF. Full variable domain (missing parts from reference TRBV5-1 and TRBJ2-5): KAGVTQTPRYLIKTRGQQVTLSCSPISGHRSVSWYQQTPGQGLQFLFEYFSETQRNKGNFPGRFSGRQFSNSRSEMNVSTLELGDSALYLCASSLGDRDLEETQYFGPGTRLLVL.

The J gene is TRBJ1-1, the V gene TRBV5-1; maybe TRBD1 (5 bases). The CDR3 length is 16 residues. The V end was cut by 1 base, the J end by 1 base, with 14 bases between. CDR1 is SGHRS, CDR2 YFSETQ, per germline. The CDR3 is CASSLYYGGENTEAFF. CDR3 coding DNA: TGCGCCAGCAGCTTGTATTATGGGGGAGAGAACACTGAAGCTTTCTTT.

This clonotype was detected a few times. This chain links TRBV5-1 with TRBJ1-2, with D hard to call. Trimming removed 0 bases at V and 4 bases at J, with 16 bases between. Germline values: CDR1 SGHRS, CDR2 YFSETQ. The CDR3 is 16 amino acids. The CDR3 DNA reads TGCGCCAGCAGCTTGGGGTCCCAGGTGGGCAGCTATGGCTACACCTTC. As protein: CASSLGSQVGSYGYTF.

This clonotype has a count of ten or more. The gene calls are TRBV20-1 and TRBJ1-3; D not resolved. The CDR3 has 13 residues. Trimming cost V 4 bases and J 3 bases, with 10 bases left between them. Germline assignment: CDR1 DFQATT and CDR2 SNEGSKA (reference sequence). Here the CDR3 DNA reads TGCAGTGCTACTGGGCCTAATGGAAACACCATATATTTT. Translating gives CSATGPNGNTIYF.

The rearrangement uses TRBV4-1 and TRBJ2-1; D remains ambiguous. V lost 1 base and J lost 10, with 14 bases in between. The CDR3 consists of 14 residues. Germline V gene lookup returns CDR1 MGHRA and CDR2 YSYEKL. DNA for the CDR3: TGCGCCAGCAGCCAAGTTGTAATAGTTGGGGAGCAGTTCTTC. Translated, it gives CASSQVVIVGEQFF.

This clonotype was counted ten times or more. The rearrangement joins TRBV4-2 to TRBJ2-5, with D possibly called TRBD1 or TRBD2 (5 bases each). Between the trimmed V and J ends, which lost 0 bases and 4 bases, there was a span of 18 bases. This CDR3 comprises 17 residues. CDR1 and CDR2 (germline): LGHNA, YNFKEQ. CDR3 region: CASSQDWWDQAGETQYF. In nucleotides, the CDR3 is TGTGCCAGCAGCCAAGATTGGTGGGACCAGGCGGGAGAGACCCAGTACTTC.

This clonotype was detected a few times. The chain links TRBV20-1 to TRBJ1-1; a weak D match, TRBD1 (6 bases). Trimming took 4 bases from V and 1 from J, leaving 16 bases between them. Germline CDR1 DFQATT, CDR2 SNEGSKA (reference sequence). The CDR3 spans 15 residues. In DNA form, the CDR3 reads TGCAGTGCTAAACTCAGGGGTGGTCCGAACACTGAAGCTTTCTTT. It codes for CSAKLRGGPNTEAFF.

V and J are TRBV12-3 or TRBV12-4 and TRBJ1-6, with 12 bases lining up with TRBD1. The V and J ends lost 8 bases and 4 bases, in that order; junction bases with no gene match: 12. The CDR3 is 18 residues long. The CDR3 sequence is CASLPGQGAGVYNSPLHF. CDR3 in DNA: TGTGCCAGCCTACCGGGACAGGGGGCCGGGGTGTATAATTCACCCCTCCACTTT.

V usage is TRBV6-2 or TRBV6-3 and J usage is TRBJ2-7; tentative D call: TRBD2 (5 bases). In germline, CDR1 is MNHEY, CDR2 SVGEGT. The V gene lost 0 bases and the J gene lost 5 bases, with 17 bases spanning the gap. CDR3 size: 16 residues. CDR3 loop: CASSYSIRGRVHEQYF. CDR3 nucleotide sequence: TGTGCCAGCAGTTACTCGATACGGGGTCGGGTACACGAGCAGTACTTC.

This clonotype was seen more than once but under ten times. This rearrangement joins TRBV7-3 to TRBJ2-5; no clear D. V shed 0 bases and J shed 2 bases, with 10 bases lying between them. The CDR3 is 15 amino acids. Germline V CDR1 and CDR2: SGHTA, FQGTGA. The CDR3 nucleotides are TGTGCCAGCAGCTTAACTAGAACGGTACAAGAGACCCAGTACTTC. This gives the protein CASSLTRTVQETQYF.

This chain joins TRBV6-1 and TRBJ1-1, with no clear D. Trimming stripped 8 bases from V and 0 bases from J, with 13 bases between. The CDR3 contains 14 residues. The germline gives CDR1 MNHNS, CDR2 SASEGT. The CDR3 DNA sequence: TGTGCCAGCGGGCATACGGGAATGAACACTGAAGCTTTCTTT. Translating gives CASGHTGMNTEAFF.

The chain is built from TRBV5-4 and TRBJ2-5; 7 nucleotides align to TRBD1. Germline CDR1 SGHNT, CDR2 YYREEE (reference sequence). V dropped 6 bases and J dropped 0; count of bases not matched to a gene: 2. The CDR3 length is 13 residues. CDR3 in DNA: TGTGCCAGCACCGGACAGGACCAAGAGACCCAGTACTTC. Translating it yields CASTGQDQETQYF.

This chain connects TRBV5-6 to TRBJ1-1; D is unclear. This CDR3 comprises 14 residues. V lost 5 bases and J 0 bases, leaving 11 bases between the germline ends. The germline CDR1 and CDR2 sequences are SGHDT and YYEEEE. The CDR3 DNA reads TGTGCCAGCAGGCTAGGACGGCTGAACACTGAAGCTTTCTTT. It yields the protein CASRLGRLNTEAFF.

This clonotype was counted ten times or more. This chain uses TRBV29-1 with TRBJ2-7; weak D call: TRBD1 (5 bases). The CDR3 has 14 amino acids. Germline V gene lookup returns CDR1 SQVTM and CDR2 ANQGSEA. V lost 1 base, J lost 5 bases, and 15 bases lay in between. The CDR3: CSVEVRVPQHEQYF. CDR3 nucleotides: TGCAGCGTTGAAGTCAGGGTCCCGCAGCACGAGCAGTACTTC.

This clonotype was seen more than once but under ten times. This chain connects TRBV29-1 to TRBJ1-1; tentatively, D is TRBD1 (6 bases). Per the germline V gene, CDR1 is SQVTM and CDR2 is ANQGSEA. The CDR3 loop spans 12 amino acids. The V end lost 5 bases, the J end lost 5 bases, and 12 bases lay between the germline ends. The CDR3 is CSVSDSWTEAFF. For the CDR3, the DNA is TGCAGCGTTTCGGACAGTTGGACTGAAGCTTTCTTT.

This sequence joins TRBV27 and TRBJ2-7, with D possibly being TRBD1 or TRBD2 (5 bases each). The CDR3 has 18 residues. Trimming cost V 11 bases and J 6 bases, with 35 bases left between them. The V gene's germline CDR1 is MNHEY and CDR2 SMNVEV (reference sequence). The CDR3 loop is CASLIWVGWGKTYSEQYF. The CDR3 bases are TGTGCCTCCCTGATCTGGGTTGGGTGGGGGAAAACCTACTCCGAGCAGTACTTC.

This clonotype has only a few counts. The chain is built from TRBV20-1 and TRBJ1-2; TRBD1 aligns across 8 bases. Germline CDR1 reads DFQATT; CDR2 reads SNEGSKA (reference sequence). V lost 6 bases and J lost 8; bases outside the gene matches: 11. This CDR3 is built from 13 residues. CDR3: CSAPPGQGAGYTF. The CDR3 nucleotides read TGCAGTGCCCCGCCGGGGCAGGGGGCCGGCTACACCTTC.

V is TRBV7-4 and J is TRBJ2-3, with 9 bases that match TRBD1. This CDR3 has 17 residues. Unmatched junction bases numbered 10, after V lost 0 bases and J lost 6 bases. In germline, CDR1 is SGHVT, CDR2 SQSDAQ. The CDR3 protein is CASSLARGSDRGDTQYF. Here the CDR3 DNA reads TGTGCCAGCAGCTTAGCGCGAGGTTCCGACAGGGGGGATACGCAGTATTTT.